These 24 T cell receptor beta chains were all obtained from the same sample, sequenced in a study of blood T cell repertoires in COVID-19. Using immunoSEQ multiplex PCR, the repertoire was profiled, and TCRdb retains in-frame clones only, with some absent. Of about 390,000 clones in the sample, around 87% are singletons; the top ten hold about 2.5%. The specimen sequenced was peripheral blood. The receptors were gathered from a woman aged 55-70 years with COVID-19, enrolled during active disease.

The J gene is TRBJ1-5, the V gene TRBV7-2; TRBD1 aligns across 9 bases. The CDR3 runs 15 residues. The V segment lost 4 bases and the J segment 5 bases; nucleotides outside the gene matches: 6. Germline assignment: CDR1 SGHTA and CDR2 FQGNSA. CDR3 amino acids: CASSSRDRVYQPQHF. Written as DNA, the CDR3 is TGTGCCAGCAGCTCCCGGGACAGGGTTTATCAGCCCCAGCATTTT.

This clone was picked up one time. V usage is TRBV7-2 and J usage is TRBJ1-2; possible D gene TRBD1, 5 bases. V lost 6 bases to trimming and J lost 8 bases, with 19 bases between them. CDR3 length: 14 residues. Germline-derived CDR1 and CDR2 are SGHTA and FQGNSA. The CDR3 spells CASSSPRGAGGYTF. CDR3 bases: TGTGCCAGCAGTTCTCCGCGGGGCGCGGGCGGCTACACCTTC.

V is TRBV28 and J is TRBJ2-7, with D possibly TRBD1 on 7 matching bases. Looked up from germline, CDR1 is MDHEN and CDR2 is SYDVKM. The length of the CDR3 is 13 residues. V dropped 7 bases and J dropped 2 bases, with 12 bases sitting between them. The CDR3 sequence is CASTAGGTYEQYF. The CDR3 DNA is TGTGCCAGCACCGCAGGGGGGACCTACGAGCAGTACTTC. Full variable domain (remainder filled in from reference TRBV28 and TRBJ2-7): DVKVTQSSRYLVKRTGEKVFLECVQDMDHENMFWYRQDPGLGLRLIYFSYDVKMKEKGDIPEGYSVSREKKERFSLILESASTNQTSMYLCASTAGGTYEQYFGPGTRLTVT.

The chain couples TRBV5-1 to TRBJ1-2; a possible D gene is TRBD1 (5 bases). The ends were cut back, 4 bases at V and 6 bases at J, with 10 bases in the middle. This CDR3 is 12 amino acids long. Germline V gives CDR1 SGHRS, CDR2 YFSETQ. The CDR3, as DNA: TGCGCCAGCAGCGTAGGGGCGGATGGCTACACCTTC. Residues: CASSVGADGYTF. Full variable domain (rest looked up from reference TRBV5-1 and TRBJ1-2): KAGVTQTPRYLIKTRGQQVTLSCSPISGHRSVSWYQQTPGQGLQFLFEYFSETQRNKGNFPGRFSGRQFSNSRSEMNVSTLELGDSALYLCASSVGADGYTFGSGTRLTVV.

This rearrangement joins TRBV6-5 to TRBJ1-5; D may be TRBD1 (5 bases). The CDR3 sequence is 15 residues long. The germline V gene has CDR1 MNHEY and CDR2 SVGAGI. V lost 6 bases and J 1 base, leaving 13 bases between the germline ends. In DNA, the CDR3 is TGTGCCAGCAGGTTGGAGGGGCAGAGCAATCAGCCCCAGCATTTT. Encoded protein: CASRLEGQSNQPQHF.

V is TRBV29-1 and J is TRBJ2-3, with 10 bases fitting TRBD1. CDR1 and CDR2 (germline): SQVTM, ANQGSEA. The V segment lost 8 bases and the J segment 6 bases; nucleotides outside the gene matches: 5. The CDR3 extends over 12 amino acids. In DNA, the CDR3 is TGCAGCTCCAGGACAGGGGGGGATACGCAGTATTTT. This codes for CSSRTGGDTQYF.

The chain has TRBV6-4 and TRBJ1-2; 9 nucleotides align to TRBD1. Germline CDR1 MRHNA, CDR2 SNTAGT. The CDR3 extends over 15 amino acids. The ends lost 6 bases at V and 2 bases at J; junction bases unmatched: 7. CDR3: CASRAQTGGNYGYTF. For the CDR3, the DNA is TGTGCCAGCAGGGCACAGACAGGGGGAAACTATGGCTACACCTTC.

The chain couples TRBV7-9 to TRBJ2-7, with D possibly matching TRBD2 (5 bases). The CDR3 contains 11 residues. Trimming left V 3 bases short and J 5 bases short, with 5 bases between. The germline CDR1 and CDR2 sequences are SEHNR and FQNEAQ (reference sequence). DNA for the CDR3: TGTGCCAGCAGCTTGAGGGACGAGCAGTACTTC. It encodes CASSLRDEQYF.

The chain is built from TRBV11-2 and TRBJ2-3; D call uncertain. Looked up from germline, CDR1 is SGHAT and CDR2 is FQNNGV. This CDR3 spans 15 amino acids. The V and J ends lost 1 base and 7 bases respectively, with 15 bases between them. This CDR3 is CASSLGPLAANTQYF. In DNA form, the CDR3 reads TGTGCCAGCAGCTTAGGTCCCCTCGCGGCGAATACGCAGTATTTT.

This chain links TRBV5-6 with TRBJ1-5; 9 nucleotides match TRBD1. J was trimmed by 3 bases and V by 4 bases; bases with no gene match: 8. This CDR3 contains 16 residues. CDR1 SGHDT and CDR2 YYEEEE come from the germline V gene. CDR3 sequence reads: CASSRGGQGFNQPQHF. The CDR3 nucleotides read TGTGCCAGCAGCCGCGGGGGACAGGGTTTCAATCAGCCCCAGCATTTT.

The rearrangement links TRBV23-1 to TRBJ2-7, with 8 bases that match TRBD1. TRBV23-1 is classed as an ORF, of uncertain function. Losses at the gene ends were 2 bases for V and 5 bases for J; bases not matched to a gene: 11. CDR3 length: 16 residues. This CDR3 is CASSQPGQARTDEQYF. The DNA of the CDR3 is TGCGCCAGCAGTCAACCGGGACAGGCCAGAACGGACGAGCAGTACTTC.

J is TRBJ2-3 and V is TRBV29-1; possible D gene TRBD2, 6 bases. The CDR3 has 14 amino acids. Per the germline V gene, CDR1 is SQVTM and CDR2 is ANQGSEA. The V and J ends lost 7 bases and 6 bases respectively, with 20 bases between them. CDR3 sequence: CSAGEASLADTQYF. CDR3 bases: TGCAGCGCCGGGGAGGCATCCTTGGCCGATACGCAGTATTTT.

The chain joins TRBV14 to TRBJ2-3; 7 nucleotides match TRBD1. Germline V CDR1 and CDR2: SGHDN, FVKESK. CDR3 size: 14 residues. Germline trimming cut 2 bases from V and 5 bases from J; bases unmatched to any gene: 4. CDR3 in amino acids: CASSQRGGLDTQYF. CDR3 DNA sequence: TGTGCCAGCAGCCAAAGAGGGGGCTTAGATACGCAGTATTTT.

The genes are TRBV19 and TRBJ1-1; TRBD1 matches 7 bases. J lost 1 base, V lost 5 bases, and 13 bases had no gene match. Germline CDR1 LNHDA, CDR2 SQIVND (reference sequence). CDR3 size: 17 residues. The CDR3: CASSPRDRGIANTEAFF. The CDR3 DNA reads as TGTGCCAGTAGTCCTCGGGACAGAGGAATCGCGAACACTGAAGCTTTCTTT.

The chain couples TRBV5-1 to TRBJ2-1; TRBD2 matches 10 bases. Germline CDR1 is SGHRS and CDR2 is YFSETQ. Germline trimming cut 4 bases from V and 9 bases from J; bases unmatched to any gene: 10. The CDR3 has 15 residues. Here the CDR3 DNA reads TGCGCCAGCAGCCGAGACAGCGGGGGGGCCCCTGAGCAGTTCTTC. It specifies CASSRDSGGAPEQFF.

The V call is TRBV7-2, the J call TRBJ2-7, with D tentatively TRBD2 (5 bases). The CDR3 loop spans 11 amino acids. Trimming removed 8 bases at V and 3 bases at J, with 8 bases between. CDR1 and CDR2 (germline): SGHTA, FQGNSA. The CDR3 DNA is TGTGCCAGCGGAGGTCGCTACGAGCAGTACTTC. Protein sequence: CASGGRYEQYF.

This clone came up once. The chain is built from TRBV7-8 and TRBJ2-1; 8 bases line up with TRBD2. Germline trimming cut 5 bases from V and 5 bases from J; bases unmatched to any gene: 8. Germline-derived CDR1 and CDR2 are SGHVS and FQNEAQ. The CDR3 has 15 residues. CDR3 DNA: TGTGCCAGCAGCGTTAGGACTAGCCTGAACAATGAGCAGTTCTTC. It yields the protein CASSVRTSLNNEQFF.

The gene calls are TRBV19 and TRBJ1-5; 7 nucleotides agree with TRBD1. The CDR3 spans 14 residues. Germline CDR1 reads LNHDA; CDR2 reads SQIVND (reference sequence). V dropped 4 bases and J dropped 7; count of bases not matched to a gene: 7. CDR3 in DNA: TGTGCCAGTAGTACCACAGGGGTTTTGCAGCCCCAGCATTTT. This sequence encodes CASSTTGVLQPQHF. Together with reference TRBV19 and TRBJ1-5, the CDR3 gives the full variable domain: DGGITQSPKYLFRKEGQNVTLSCEQNLNHDAMYWYRQDPGQGLRLIYYSQIVNDFQKGDIAEGYSVSREKKESFPLTVTSAQKNPTAFYLCASSTTGVLQPQHFGDGTRLSIL.

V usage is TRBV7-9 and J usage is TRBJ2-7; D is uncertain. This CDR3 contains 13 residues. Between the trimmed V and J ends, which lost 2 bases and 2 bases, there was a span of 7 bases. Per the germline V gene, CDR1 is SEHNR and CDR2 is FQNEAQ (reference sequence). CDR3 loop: CASSLPGPYEQYF. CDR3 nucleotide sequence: TGTGCCAGCAGCTTACCCGGTCCCTACGAGCAGTACTTC.

The CDR3 DNA reads TGTGCCAGCAGTGAACGGTCGGCAGGGTCACCCCTCCACTTT. Amino acids: CASSERSAGSPLHF. The V and J genes are TRBV6-1 and TRBJ1-6; D is perhaps TRBD1 (5 bases). The ends were cut back, 2 bases at V and 10 bases at J, with 12 bases in the middle. CDR3 length: 14 residues. CDR1 and CDR2 from the germline V gene are MNHNS and SASEGT.

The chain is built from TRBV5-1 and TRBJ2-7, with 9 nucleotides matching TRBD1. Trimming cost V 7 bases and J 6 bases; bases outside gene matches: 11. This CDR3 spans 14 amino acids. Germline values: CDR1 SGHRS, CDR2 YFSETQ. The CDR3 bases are TGCGCCAGCCATGTTAGGGACAGGGTTGGCGAGCAGTACTTC. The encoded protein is CASHVRDRVGEQYF.

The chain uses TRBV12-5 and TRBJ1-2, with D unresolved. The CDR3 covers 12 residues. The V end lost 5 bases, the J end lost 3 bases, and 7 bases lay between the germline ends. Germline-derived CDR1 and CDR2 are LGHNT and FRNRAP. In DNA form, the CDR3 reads TGTGCTAGTGGTCAAAACTACTATGGCTACACCTTC. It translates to CASGQNYYGYTF.

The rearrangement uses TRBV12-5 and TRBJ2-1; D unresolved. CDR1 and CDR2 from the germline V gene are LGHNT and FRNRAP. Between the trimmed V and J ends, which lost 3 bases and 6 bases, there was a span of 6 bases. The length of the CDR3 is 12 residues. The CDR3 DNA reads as TGTGCTAGTGGTTTACTCGGCAATGAGCAGTTCTTC. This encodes CASGLLGNEQFF.

Here the CDR3 reads CAWSDITGPLGYGYTF. The DNA for the CDR3 is TGTGCCTGGAGCGATATTACAGGGCCCCTTGGCTATGGCTACACCTTC. The genes are TRBV30 and TRBJ1-2, with D perhaps TRBD1 (6 bases). V was clipped by 3 bases and J by 4 bases, with 21 bases between them. CDR1 and CDR2 (germline): GTSNPN, SVGIG (reference sequence). The CDR3 spans 16 residues. Drawing the rest from reference TRBV30 and TRBJ1-2, the complete variable domain is SQTIHQWPATLVQPVGSPLSLECTVEGTSNPNLYWYRQAAGRGLQLLFYSVGIGQISSEVPQNLSASRPQDRQFILSSKKLLLSDSGFYLCAWSDITGPLGYGYTFGSGTRLTVV.